This record concerns one T cell receptor beta chain sequence. Its antigen is unidentified. Each TRB cDNA library was prepared by 5' RACE (with UMI labels). No DNA is given; TCRdb re-called the 5' RACE reads and lists each CDR3 protein once. This sample's clone table lists tens of thousands of distinct CDR3 sequences. The data belong to a study of CXCR3-negative and CXCR3-positive naive CD8 T cells. Triplicates of roughly 300,000 cells were sorted from each CD8+ T cell subset. The CD45RO-CCR7+CD27+CD95- phenotype denoted naive CD8+ T cells. The CDR3 spans 14 residues. Germline lookup yields CDR1 DFQATT and CDR2 SNEGSKA (reference sequence). Study conclusions and caveats: Researchers report that CXCR3-positive naive cells carry more hydrophobic TRB CDR3s than CXCR3-negative naive cells. Cryopreserved PBMCs had partly decreased CXCR3 expression; fresh PBMCs were used in most assays.

This clonotype originated in a human donor in good health. Some clones in this sample may be carry-over from other donors' samples. Input material: naive CXCR3+ CD8+ T cells from blood. Indicated subset: CD45RO-CCR7+CD27+CD95- naive CD8+ T cells expressing CXCR3 (TNR3+). V and J are TRBV20-1 and TRBJ2-7. The CDR3 region is CSPRELAITYEQYF.